The clone carrying this T cell receptor (beta chain) has only a few counts. The antigen is unknown. Other DNA variants within this sample encode the same CDR3. What was sequenced were expressed TCRB transcripts, since all of the isolated RNA had been reverse transcribed. The table came from immunoSEQ multiplex PCR; TCRdb's copy has only in-frame clones and leaves some out. The sample carries 150,000 to 190,000 clones, roughly 11% recorded once. This specimen comes from a study of beta chain features in type 1 diabetes. V was cut by 5 bases and J by 2 bases, with 12 bases left in between. Germline V gene sequence: CDR1 SGHTA, CDR2 FQGNSA. CDR3 length equals 14 residues. Sorting based on CD45RO/CCR7/CD25/CD127/CD95/CD27 separated CD4+ naive, central memory, regulatory and stem cell-like memory cells. Findings and caveats of the study: Shorter templates might be favored by PCR, equally in patients and controls. Sampled from patients, naive, central memory and Treg TCRB repertoires appeared more similar than those sampled from healthy donors. In all four CD4+ subsets, TCRB CDR3 length was significantly, moderately reduced in type 1 diabetes.

Input material: central memory CD4+ T cells from blood. The origin of this receptor is a man between 18 and 29 years old in good health. This sequence joins TRBV7-2 and TRBJ2-5; D is ambiguous. The CDR3 sequence: CASSPRTGQETQYF. Written as DNA, the CDR3 is TGTGCCAGCAGCCCCAGAACCGGTCAAGAGACCCAGTACTTC.